The text below deals with one TCR beta chain. Its recognized antigen is unknown. No per-base quality is available; no much larger clone lies one base away. The data were taken from a study of T cell repertoires in cytomegalovirus infection (dated by TCRdb to between 2017 and 2020). General notes on the study: Peptide stimulations targeted recently identified HLA-C-restricted CMV epitopes, whose presentation resists viral immunomodulation, together with well-studied HLA-B-restricted epitopes. Donor HLA type was relevant to the analysis, because carriage of CMV infection together with the matching HLA type was indicated by public TCR beta signatures.

Sequencer: Illumina HiSeq 1500. Clones were called with MiXCR by TCRdb after fastp trimmed the public reads at Q25, and only in-frame beta chains were retained. Identical CDR3 protein sequences are pooled into one entry, listed with their most common genes and DNA. This sample holds around 540,000 distinct CDR3 sequences; roughly a third were observed only once. The leading ten clones occupy 15% to 20% of the sample. The paper as a whole reports these results and caveats: In both this cohort and an independent roughly 350-donor cohort, the cumulative frequency of public TCR beta family members distinguished carriers of CMV infection plus the relevant HLA type. The ex vivo response was dominated by HLA-C-restricted CMV-specific TCR beta clonotypes, and the single most frequent clonotype in two of eight donors was supplied by these HLA-C-restricted clonotypes.

Reading the label with the study, this specimen's treatment or condition is: in vitro stimulation with specific CMV peptide epitopes to enrich CMV-specific T cells. The CDR1 and CDR2 encoded by the germline V gene are SGHVS and FQNEAQ. The germline V end is reduced by 5 bases and the J end by 3 bases; junction bases left unmatched: 5. The CDR3 spans 14 residues, from the cysteine through the phenylalanine. The entry retains the CDR3 DNA only, 42 bases that are in frame from base 1. Here the chain combines TRBV7-8 and TRBJ2-7, and 9 junctional nucleotides match TRBD1. Source: cultured PBMCs, taken from culture after CMV antigen stimulation. This receptor was taken from a human donor in good health (CMV status not recorded). Some clones in this sample may be carry-over from other donors' samples. The CDR3 reads CASSNRDRDYEQYF. The bases read TGTGCCAGCAGCAACCGGGACAGGGACTACGAGCAGTACTTC.